This TCR beta chain derives from a study of shared clonotypes between healthy human individuals. Study details: CD4 naive and memory got three plates each, CD8 naive two, CD8 memory one.

Everyone who donated was a Caucasian adult who lived in Nashville, Tennessee. For this clone: What it binds is not known.

The length of the CDR3 is 14 residues. Germline CDR1 MGHDK, CDR2 SYGVNS. Trimming shortened V by 0 bases and J by 4 bases, and 7 bases separated the two germline ends. Clones were read by immunoSEQ multiplex PCR, and TCRdb kept only the in-frame ones, dropping some. The sample includes about 1.5 million clones, approximately 98% of them seen just once. Notes on the study in general: Donor scarcity curtailed the genetic and exposure-history diversity represented herein. Unshared clonotypes carried lower generation probabilities than those common to all four donors.

Sample: naive CD4+ T cells sorted from blood. The subset is: CD45RA+ positively selected. This chain uses TRBV25-1 with TRBJ2-1; no clear D. The receptor's source is a man aged 25-45 years in good health. The CDR3 protein is CASSEYQAYNEQFF. In nucleotides, the CDR3 is TGTGCCAGCAGTGAATATCAAGCGTACAATGAGCAGTTCTTC.